This section outlines one TCR beta chain sequence together with its context. Antigen: not known. The data were obtained in a study of CXCR3-negative and CXCR3-positive naive CD8 T cells. Study results and caveats: For memory CD8+ cells diversity was much lower, but both naive subsets had comparably high diversity. Comparison of naive subsets found surface CD5 to be comparable, and TCR strength was inferred on the basis of TRB CDR3 properties. Researchers reported similar TRBV-TRBJ usage in naive CXCR3-negative and CXCR3-positive cells, though memory differed.

CD45RO-CCR7+CD27+CD95- defined naive CD8+ T cells. It was by 5' RACE with UMI labels that the TRB cDNA libraries were prepared. TCRdb reanalyzed the 5' RACE reads, giving one entry per CDR3 protein sequence and no DNA. The sample's table shows 100,000 to 150,000 distinct CDR3 sequences. The CDR3 is 17 amino acids. The V gene's germline CDR1 is DFQATT and CDR2 SNEGSKA (reference sequence). The chain has TRBV20-1 and TRBJ2-7; the TRBD1 assignment by TCRdb is unverifiable without DNA. The receptor was derived from a human donor in good health. Some clones in this sample may be carry-over from other donors' samples. The sequencing input was naive CXCR3- CD8+ T cells from blood. Subset described: CD45RO-CCR7+CD27+CD95- naive CD8+ T cells lacking CXCR3 (TNR3-). The CDR3 loop is CSAQPGQATWSSYEQYF.